The clone carrying this TCR beta chain was counted between two and nine times. The antigen is undetermined. Diagnoses were made from clinical symptoms, serum measures (thyroxine and TRAb), thyroid ultrasound and orbital computed tomography. Trimming pared 5 bases from V and 3 bases from J, leaving 9 bases between. This CDR3 spans 13 amino acids. Germline V CDR1 and CDR2: ENHRY, SYGVKD. The data were obtained in a study of T cells in Graves' hyperthyroidism and ophthalmopathy. Study-level points and caveats: Ophthalmopathy, as predicted by the model, came a median 6.5 months after the prediction.

Researchers amplified the TCR beta CDR3 regions from RNA transcripts. TCR CDR3 underwent first-round RT-PCR with the HTBI primer set. A single record per CDR3 protein comes from TCRdb applying MiXCR to the multiplex PCR reads. The table lists about 460,000 distinct CDR3 sequences, 20% to 25% of them singletons. V gene TRBV10-3 combines with J gene TRBJ2-3, with a possible D match to TRBD2 (6 bases). Sequencing input: blood. This TCR was recovered from a woman aged 70 to 79 with Graves' ophthalmopathy. DNA of the CDR3: TGTGCCATCAGTCCACGGGAGACAGATACGCAGTATTTT. It encodes CAISPRETDTQYF.